This T cell receptor beta chain was recorded in a study of CD8+CD57+ T cells in acquired aplastic anemia. Overall study: Sorting CD4+ and CD8+ cells gave DNA averaging 3.2 ug. Study conclusions and caveats: Between patients and controls, CD8+ Simpson's diversity did not vary significantly.

This clonotype has ten or more counts. Its antigen is as yet unknown. V was pared by 5 bases and J by 2 bases, with 15 bases between. The CDR3 is made up of 15 amino acids. CDR1 is SGHRS and CDR2 is YFSETQ in the germline V gene. Genomic DNA, serving as template, underwent TCR beta VDJ and CDR3 profiling. One entry per CDR3 protein, called by TCRdb with MiXCR from the reads. This repertoire shows some 130,000 distinct CDR3 sequences, around 41% found once; its top ten account for 8% to 9%. What was sequenced was sorted CD4+, CD8+, or CD8+CD57+ T cells (not recorded which) from PBMCs. V usage is TRBV5-1 and J usage is TRBJ2-3; D is unclear. This TCR was recovered from a human donor in good health, serving as a control. The CDR3 loop reads CASSSFPGSTDTQYF. The CDR3 DNA is TGCGCCAGCAGTTCATTCCCCGGGTCCACAGATACGCAGTATTTT.